This TCR beta chain is drawn from a study of kidney transplant recipient with SARS-CoV-2 infection. This clonotype was counted many times. Using its own MiXCR run on the reads, TCRdb lists one record per CDR3 protein. This table has fewer than 250,000 distinct CDR3 sequences, about 30% appearing once. Between the trimmed V and J ends, which lost 6 bases and 5 bases, there was a span of 38 bases. The V gene's germline CDR1 is ENHRY and CDR2 SYGVKD. CDR3 length equals 21 residues. This sample comprised a blood sample, obtained at baseline and on approximately day 120 from a kidney transplant recipient. The chain is built from TRBV10-3 and TRBJ2-7; tentatively, D is TRBD1 (11 bases). This clonotype was sampled from a male patient aged 25-45 years who had COVID-19 and was a kidney transplant recipient. Some T cells may trace back to the graft donor. CDR3 region: CAISLSLTGTGGIAGGDEQYF. The CDR3 DNA sequence: TGTGCCATCAGCTTGTCGTTAACCGGGACAGGGGGTATAGCGGGGGGTGACGAGCAGTACTTC.